The 19 T cell receptor beta chains below come from one sample, sequenced in a study of cytomegalovirus exposure and HLA in healthy donors. PCR used 60 Vbeta primers and 13 Jbeta primers. Produced via immunoSEQ multiplex PCR; TCRdb's table is partial and in-frame only. Of under 150,000 clones in the sample, around 80% were seen once. What was sequenced was PBMCs. The receptor set was obtained from a woman aged 50 to 60 in good health and CMV-seropositive.

This chain connects TRBV14 to TRBJ2-3; tentatively, D is TRBD2 (5 bases). Germline V gene lookup returns CDR1 SGHDN and CDR2 FVKESK. V was trimmed by 4 bases and J by 1 base, leaving 12 bases between them. The CDR3 has 15 amino acids. The CDR3 sequence is CASSLGVSGTDTQYF. As DNA, the CDR3 is TGTGCCAGCAGCCTCGGTGTTAGCGGCACAGATACGCAGTATTTT.

This chain joins TRBV2 and TRBJ2-5; 9 bases align to TRBD1. Losses at the gene ends were 6 bases for V and 0 bases for J; bases not matched to a gene: 8. The CDR3 runs to 16 residues. The V gene's germline CDR1 is SNHLY and CDR2 FYNNEI. The CDR3 coding sequence is TGTGCCAGCAGAGCCCCCCGGACAGGGGACCAAGAGACCCAGTACTTC. As protein: CASRAPRTGDQETQYF.

The chain has TRBV30 and TRBJ1-2; no clear D gene. Trimming cost V 4 bases and J 6 bases, with 9 bases left between them. The CDR3 extends over 11 amino acids. Germline V gene lookup returns CDR1 GTSNPN and CDR2 SVGIG (reference sequence). This chain's CDR3 is CAWTRGDGYTF. Written as DNA, the CDR3 is TGTGCCTGGACCCGGGGAGATGGCTACACCTTC.

The V gene is TRBV7-3, the J gene TRBJ2-1; 16 nucleotides agree with TRBD2. CDR1 and CDR2 from the germline V gene are SGHTA and FQGTGA. The V segment lost 5 bases and the J segment 7 bases; nucleotides outside the gene matches: 8. This CDR3 is built from 17 residues. The CDR3 nucleotides read TGTGCCAGCAGCCCCCGGGGGACTAGCGGGGGGGCAAATGAGCAGTTCTTC. It encodes CASSPRGTSGGANEQFF. The variable domain in full, with the rest retrieved from reference TRBV7-3 and TRBJ2-1, is GAGVSQTPSNKVTEKGKYVELRCDPISGHTALYWYRQSLGQGPEFLIYFQGTGAADDSGLPNDRFFAVRPEGSVSTLKIQRTERGDSAVYLCASSPRGTSGGANEQFFGPGTRLTVL.

The chain recombines TRBV9 with TRBJ1-1; D is unclear. CDR3 size: 15 residues. Trimming removed 4 bases at V and 1 base at J, with 14 bases between. Germline CDR1 reads SGDLS; CDR2 reads YYNGEE. CDR3 nucleotides: TGTGCCAGCAGCTACTTGTTCGCCGGGAACACTGAAGCTTTCTTT. This codes for CASSYLFAGNTEAFF.

In this sample, this clone turned up a few times. The CDR3 is CASSLAYTSTDTQYF. CDR3 sequence (DNA): TGTGCCAGCAGCTTAGCATATACTAGCACAGATACGCAGTATTTT. The chain has TRBV7-2 and TRBJ2-3, with D unresolved. The CDR3 spans 15 residues. Looked up from germline, CDR1 is SGHTA and CDR2 is FQGNSA. Trimming stripped 0 bases from V and 0 bases from J, with 7 bases between.

As DNA, the CDR3 is TGTGCCTGGGGTTCTCAGGGGGCCGGAAATCAGCCCCAGCATTTT. This codes for CAWGSQGAGNQPQHF. This chain links TRBV30 with TRBJ1-5, with 8 nucleotides matching TRBD1. Germline V gives CDR1 GTSNPN, CDR2 SVGIG (reference sequence). The V segment lost 5 bases and the J segment 4 bases; nucleotides outside the gene matches: 10. This CDR3 has 15 residues.

The rearrangement joins TRBV2 to TRBJ1-6, with D possibly being TRBD1 (5 bases). Trimming shortened V by 5 bases and J by 1 base, and 9 bases separated the two germline ends. Germline V gene data show CDR1 as SNHLY and CDR2 as FYNNEI. The CDR3 extends over 15 amino acids. The CDR3 sequence: CASSLPGSYNSPLHF. The CDR3 DNA is TGTGCCAGCAGTCTTCCAGGGTCCTATAATTCACCCCTCCACTTT. The full variable domain, with the rest looked up from reference TRBV2 and TRBJ1-6, is EPEVTQTPSHQVTQMGQEVILRCVPISNHLYFYWYRQILGQKVEFLVSFYNNEISEKSEIFDDQFSVERPDGSNFTLKIRSTKLEDSAMYFCASSLPGSYNSPLHFGNGTRLTVT.

This clone showed up just a few times. V and J are TRBV7-2 and TRBJ1-5; D might be TRBD1 (6 bases). This CDR3 contains 15 residues. The V gene's germline CDR1 is SGHTA and CDR2 FQGNSA. Between the trimmed V and J ends, which lost 5 bases and 3 bases, there was a span of 14 bases. DNA for the CDR3: TGTGCCAGCAGCCTGGACAGCAACTTCAATCAGCCCCAGCATTTT. Translated, it gives CASSLDSNFNQPQHF.

The DNA for the CDR3 is TGTGCCACCAGGGGCCCTTCGAAATCTATTATTACTTCACCCCTCCACTTT. Translating it yields CATRGPSKSIITSPLHF. The chain carries TRBV15 and TRBJ1-6; D remains unclear. Trimming removed 6 bases at V and 9 bases at J, with 24 bases between. Germline V gives CDR1 LNHNV, CDR2 YYDKDF (reference sequence). CDR3 size: 17 residues.

V usage is TRBV4-3 and J usage is TRBJ2-4; a weak D match, TRBD1 (6 bases). Trimming shortened V by 0 bases and J by 8 bases, and 11 bases separated the two germline ends. The CDR3 is 14 amino acids. From germline, CDR1 is LGHNA and CDR2 YSLEER. CDR3 in DNA: TGCGCCAGCAGCCAAGATAGGGGGTGGGACATTCAGTACTTC. As protein: CASSQDRGWDIQYF.

The chain combines TRBV10-3 with TRBJ2-3; tentative D call: TRBD1 (6 bases). CDR1 and CDR2 from the germline V gene are ENHRY and SYGVKD. The CDR3 is 13 residues long. V was cut by 7 bases and J by 2 bases, with 10 bases left in between. The CDR3 here is CAIMQGTTDTQYF. DNA for the CDR3: TGTGCCATCATGCAGGGGACCACAGATACGCAGTATTTT.

The chain couples TRBV5-8 to TRBJ2-1, with 12 bases matching TRBD1. The CDR3 sequence is 16 residues long. The V gene's germline CDR1 is SGHTS and CDR2 YDEGEE. V dropped 4 bases and J dropped 6; count of bases not matched to a gene: 8. CDR3 DNA: TGTGCCAGCAGCCCCGCCGGGACAGGGGGCCTCAATGAGCAGTTCTTC. Amino acids: CASSPAGTGGLNEQFF.

This chain links TRBV2 with TRBJ1-5; 9 bases are a match to TRBD1. Germline V CDR1 and CDR2: SNHLY, FYNNEI. CDR3 length equals 13 residues. V trimming: 6 bases; J trimming: 6 bases; junction bases outside the gene matches: 3. The CDR3 sequence is CASRGTGSQPQHF. As DNA, the CDR3 is TGTGCCAGCAGGGGGACAGGGAGTCAGCCCCAGCATTTT.

The gene calls are TRBV7-9 and TRBJ2-3; the match to TRBD1 covers 9 bases. Germline lookup yields CDR1 SEHNR and CDR2 FQNEAQ (reference sequence). This CDR3 has 15 amino acids. V dropped 5 bases and J dropped 2; count of bases not matched to a gene: 5. CDR3 amino acids: CASSGHRGLTDTQYF. As DNA, the CDR3 is TGTGCCAGCAGCGGACACAGGGGGCTCACAGATACGCAGTATTTT.

The chain carries TRBV5-1 and TRBJ1-1; TRBD1 aligns across 8 bases. CDR3 length equals 13 residues. In germline, CDR1 is SGHRS, CDR2 YFSETQ. Unmatched junction bases numbered 6, after V lost 4 bases and J lost 7 bases. CDR3 nucleotide sequence: TGCGCCAGCAGCCCAGACAGGGGAAGTGAAGCTTTCTTT. This codes for CASSPDRGSEAFF.

The chain employs TRBV18 and TRBJ1-5; 7 bases match TRBD1. Germline loops: CDR1 KGHSH, CDR2 LQKENI. The CDR3 extends over 16 amino acids. J lost 6 bases, V lost 0 bases, and 8 bases had no gene match. The CDR3 here is CASSPPRATGVQPQHF. The CDR3, as DNA: TGTGCCAGCTCACCACCGAGGGCCACAGGGGTTCAGCCCCAGCATTTT.

This clone was detected a few times. The chain recombines TRBV5-1 with TRBJ1-2; D perhaps matches TRBD1 (6 bases). This CDR3 region has 16 residues. V dropped 2 bases and J dropped 0 bases, with 14 bases sitting between them. Germline CDR1 reads SGHRS; CDR2 reads YFSETQ. Here the CDR3 reads CASSFVTGPTNYGYTF. CDR3 DNA sequence: TGCGCCAGCAGCTTCGTAACAGGGCCTACTAACTATGGCTACACCTTC. Together with reference TRBV5-1 and TRBJ1-2, the CDR3 gives the full variable domain: KAGVTQTPRYLIKTRGQQVTLSCSPISGHRSVSWYQQTPGQGLQFLFEYFSETQRNKGNFPGRFSGRQFSNSRSEMNVSTLELGDSALYLCASSFVTGPTNYGYTFGSGTRLTVV.

The chain is built from TRBV9 and TRBJ2-5, with D maybe TRBD1 (6 bases). CDR1 and CDR2 from the germline V gene are SGDLS and YYNGEE. Trimming stripped 0 bases from V and 5 bases from J, with 14 bases between. The CDR3 loop spans 15 amino acids. The CDR3 DNA reads as TGTGCCAGCAGCGTAGGGCCAGGGGAAGGGGAGACCCAGTACTTC. Translated: CASSVGPGEGETQYF.